This T cell receptor beta chain was found in a study of blood T cell repertoires in COVID-19. Overall study context: Some COVID-19 samples were acute and others convalescent; all came from the United States, Italy and Spain. T cells, B-cell-depleted T cells, or PBMCs supplied cDNA or gDNA.

Cohort 3 donors counted as recovered after two negative PCRs, clearance, or resolved symptoms. There are 14 residues in the CDR3. V lost 5 bases, J lost 8 bases, and 11 bases stayed unmatched. The germline CDR1 and CDR2 sequences are SQVTM and ANQGSEA. Libraries were prepared by immunoSEQ multiplex PCR; TCRdb keeps only in-frame clonotypes and omits some of them. The sample has approximately 470,000 clones; 87% are singletons. This chain joins TRBV29-1 and TRBJ1-2; 10 positions match TRBD1. The clonotype originates from a woman aged 18-30 years who had recovered from COVID-19. The sequencing sample was made of PBMCs or T cells enriched from blood (not recorded which). The CDR3 coding sequence is TGCAGCGTTATCGGGGGACAGGGGACGTCGGGCTACACCTTC. Translation gives CSVIGGQGTSGYTF.